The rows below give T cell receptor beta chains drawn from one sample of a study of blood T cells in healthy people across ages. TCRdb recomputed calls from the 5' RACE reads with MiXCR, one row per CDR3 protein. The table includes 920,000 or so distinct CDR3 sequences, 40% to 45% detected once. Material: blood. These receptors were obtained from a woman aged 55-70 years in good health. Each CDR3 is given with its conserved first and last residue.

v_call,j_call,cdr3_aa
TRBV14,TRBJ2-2,CASSPQRTGELFF
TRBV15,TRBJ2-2,CATSRDLAGVGELFF
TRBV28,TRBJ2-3,CASSSGTGETDTQYF
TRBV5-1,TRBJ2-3,CASSLGTSGSYTQYF
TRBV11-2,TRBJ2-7,CASSLVSRSYEQYF
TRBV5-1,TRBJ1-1,CASSFPTAGANRPMNTEAFF
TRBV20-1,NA,CSAGQLPTSGRAHEQYF
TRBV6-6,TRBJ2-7,CASSYSIGRENRNEQYF
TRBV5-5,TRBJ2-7,CASSYNYEQYF
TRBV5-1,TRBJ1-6,CASSYGQGAKNSPLHF
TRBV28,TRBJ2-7,CASEGTRGYEQYF
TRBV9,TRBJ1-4,CASSVRDKGYEKLFF
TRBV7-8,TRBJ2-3,CASGRKRTDTQYF
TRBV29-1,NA,CSVGALGTGAYEQYF
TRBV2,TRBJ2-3,CASSDDLTDTQYF
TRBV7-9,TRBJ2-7,CASSYRDRVHEQYF
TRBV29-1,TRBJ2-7,CSVETAFYEQYF
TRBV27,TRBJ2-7,CASSSSEQGIPYEQYF
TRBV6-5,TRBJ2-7,CASSSLSGGYEQYF
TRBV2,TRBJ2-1,CASRSGTANEQFF
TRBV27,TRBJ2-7,CASSLRTPGQGNEQYF
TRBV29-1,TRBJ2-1,CSVLYSGTGINNEQFF
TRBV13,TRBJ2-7,CASSLYGVTHYEQYF
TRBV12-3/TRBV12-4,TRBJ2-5,CASARGESGETQYF
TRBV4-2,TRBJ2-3,CASSQEQFGTDTQYF
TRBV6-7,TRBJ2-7,CASSDRDAPGAEQYF
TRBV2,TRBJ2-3,CASSTGGYTQYF
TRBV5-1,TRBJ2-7,CASSLGVLGPGSSYEQYF
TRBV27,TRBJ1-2,CARTKPHGYTF
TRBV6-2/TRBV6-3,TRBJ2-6,CASSYGPVSGANVLTF
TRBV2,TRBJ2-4,CASSEEIGDIQYF
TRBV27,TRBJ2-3,CASSPPFSQGRDIRDTQYF
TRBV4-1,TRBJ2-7,CASSLPAGGGYEQYF
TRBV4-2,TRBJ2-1,CASSRGTQPNEQFF
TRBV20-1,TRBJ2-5,CSARSPEGETQYF
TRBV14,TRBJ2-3,CASSQGRVTQYF
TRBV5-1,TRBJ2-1,CASSEGTGGTGEQFF
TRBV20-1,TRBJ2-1,CSARASGSLYNEQFF
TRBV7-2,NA,CASNLIPPHEQYF
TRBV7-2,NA,CASSLVGQGTQYF
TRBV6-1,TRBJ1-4,CASSEWRGRSEKLFF
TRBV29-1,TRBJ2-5,CSVERADPETQYF
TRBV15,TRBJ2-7,CATSILGSTYEQYF
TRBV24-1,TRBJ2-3,CATSHVVGDTQYF
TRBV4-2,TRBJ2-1,CASSREIAGLGDEQFF
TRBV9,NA,CASSVGTSCEQYF
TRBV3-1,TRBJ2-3,CASSQPEAGGYTDTQYF
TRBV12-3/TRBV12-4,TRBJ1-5,CASSGGRGTGGQPQHF
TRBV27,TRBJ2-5,CASSPSGRAPETQYF
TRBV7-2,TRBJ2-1,CASSSPSRTRSSYNEQFF
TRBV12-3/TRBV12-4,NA,CASSPGGIVEQYF
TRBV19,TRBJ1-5,CASSPFDGANQPQHF
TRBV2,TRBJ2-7,CASGQDYEQYF
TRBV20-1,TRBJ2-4,CSAKQAMGAAKNIQYF
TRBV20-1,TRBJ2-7,CSASRRASGYEQYF
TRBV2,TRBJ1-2,CASMSETGGGYTF
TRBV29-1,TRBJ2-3,CGVEDPSTGIDTQYF
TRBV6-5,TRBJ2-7,CASSLDPSGAYEQYF
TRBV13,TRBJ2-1,CASSPTGGGDEQFF